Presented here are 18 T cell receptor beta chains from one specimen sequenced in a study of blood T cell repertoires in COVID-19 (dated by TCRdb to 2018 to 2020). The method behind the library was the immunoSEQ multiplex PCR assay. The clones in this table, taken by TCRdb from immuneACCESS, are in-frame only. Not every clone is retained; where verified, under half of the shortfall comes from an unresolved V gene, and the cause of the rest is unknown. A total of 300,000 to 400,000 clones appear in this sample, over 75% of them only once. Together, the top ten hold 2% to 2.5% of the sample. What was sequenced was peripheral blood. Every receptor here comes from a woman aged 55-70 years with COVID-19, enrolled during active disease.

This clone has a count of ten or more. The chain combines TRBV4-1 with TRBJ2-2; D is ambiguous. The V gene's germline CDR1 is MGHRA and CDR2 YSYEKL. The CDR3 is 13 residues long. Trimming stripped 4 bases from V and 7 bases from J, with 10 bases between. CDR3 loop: CASSRAVGGELFF. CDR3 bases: TGCGCCAGCAGCCGTGCGGTTGGCGGGGAGCTGTTTTTT.

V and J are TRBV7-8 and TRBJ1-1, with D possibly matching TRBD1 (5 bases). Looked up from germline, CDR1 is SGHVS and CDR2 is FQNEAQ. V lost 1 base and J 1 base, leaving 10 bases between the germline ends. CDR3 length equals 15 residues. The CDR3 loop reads CASSLGQIGNTEAFF. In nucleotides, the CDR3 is TGTGCCAGCAGCTTAGGACAGATTGGGAACACTGAAGCTTTCTTT.

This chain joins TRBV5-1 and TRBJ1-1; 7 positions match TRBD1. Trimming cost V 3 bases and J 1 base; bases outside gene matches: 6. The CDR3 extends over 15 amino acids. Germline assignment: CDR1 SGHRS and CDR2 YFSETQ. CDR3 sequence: CASSSRTGSNTEAFF. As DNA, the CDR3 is TGCGCCAGCAGCTCCCGGACAGGATCGAACACTGAAGCTTTCTTT.

The CDR3 DNA is TGTGCCAGCACGCGGGGGGGCAACAATGAGCAGTTCTTC. Protein: CASTRGGNNEQFF. The chain employs TRBV28 and TRBJ2-1; 9 bases align to TRBD2. Germline V gene lookup returns CDR1 MDHEN and CDR2 SYDVKM. The CDR3 is 13 amino acids. V lost 7 bases and J lost 5; bases outside the gene matches: 3.

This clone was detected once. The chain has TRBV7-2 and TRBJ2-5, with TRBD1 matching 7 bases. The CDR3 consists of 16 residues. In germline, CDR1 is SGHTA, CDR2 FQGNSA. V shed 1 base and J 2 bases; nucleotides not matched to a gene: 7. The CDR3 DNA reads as TGTGCCAGCAGCTTAGGACAGGGTCCACCTCAAGAGACCCAGTACTTC. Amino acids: CASSLGQGPPQETQYF.

The CDR3 reads CASIRQGIGSSHYGYTF. CDR3 DNA sequence: TGTGCCAGTATTCGACAGGGGATCGGGTCCTCCCACTATGGCTACACCTTC. The V and J genes are TRBV19 and TRBJ1-2, with TRBD1 matching over 8 bases. The CDR3 runs to 17 residues. Germline assignment: CDR1 LNHDA and CDR2 SQIVND (reference sequence). The trim removed 7 bases at V and 3 bases at J, leaving 16 bases unmatched.

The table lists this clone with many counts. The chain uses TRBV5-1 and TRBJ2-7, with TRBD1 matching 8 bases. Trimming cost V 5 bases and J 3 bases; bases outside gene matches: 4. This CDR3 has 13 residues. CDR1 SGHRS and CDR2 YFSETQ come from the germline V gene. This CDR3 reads CASRKGQGYEQYF. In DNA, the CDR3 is TGCGCCAGCAGAAAAGGACAGGGCTACGAGCAGTACTTC.

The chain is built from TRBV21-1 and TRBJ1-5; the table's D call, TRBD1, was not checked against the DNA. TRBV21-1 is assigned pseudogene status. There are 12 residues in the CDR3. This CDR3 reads CATSTRGQPQHF. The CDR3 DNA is TGTGCCACCTCAACAAGGGGTCAGCCCCAGCATTTT.

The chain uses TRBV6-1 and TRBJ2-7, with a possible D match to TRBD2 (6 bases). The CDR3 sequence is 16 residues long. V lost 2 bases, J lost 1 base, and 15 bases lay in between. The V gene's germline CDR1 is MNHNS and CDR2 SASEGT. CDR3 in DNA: TGTGCCAGCAGTGAAAGCGTCGGCGGGGAATCCTACGAGCAGTACTTC. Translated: CASSESVGGESYEQYF.

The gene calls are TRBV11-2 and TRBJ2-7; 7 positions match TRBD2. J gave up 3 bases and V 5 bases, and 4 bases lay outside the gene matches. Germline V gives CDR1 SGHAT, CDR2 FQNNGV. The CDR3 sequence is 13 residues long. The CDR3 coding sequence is TGTGCCAGCAGCCCAGGGAGGGTCTACGAGCAGTACTTC. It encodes CASSPGRVYEQYF.

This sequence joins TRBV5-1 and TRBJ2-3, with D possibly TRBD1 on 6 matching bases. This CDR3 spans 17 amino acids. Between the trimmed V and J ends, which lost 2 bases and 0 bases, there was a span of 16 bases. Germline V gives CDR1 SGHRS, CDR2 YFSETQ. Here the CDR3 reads CASSLVQGLTSTDTQYF. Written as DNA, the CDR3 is TGCGCCAGCAGCTTAGTCCAGGGGCTTACTAGCACAGATACGCAGTATTTT.

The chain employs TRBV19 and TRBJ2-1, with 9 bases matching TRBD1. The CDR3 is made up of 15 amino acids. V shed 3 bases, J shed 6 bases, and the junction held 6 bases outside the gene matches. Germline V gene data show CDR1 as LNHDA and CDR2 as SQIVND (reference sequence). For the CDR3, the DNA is TGTGCCAGTAGTATCGCCGGGACAGGGAGCAATGAGCAGTTCTTC. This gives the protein CASSIAGTGSNEQFF.

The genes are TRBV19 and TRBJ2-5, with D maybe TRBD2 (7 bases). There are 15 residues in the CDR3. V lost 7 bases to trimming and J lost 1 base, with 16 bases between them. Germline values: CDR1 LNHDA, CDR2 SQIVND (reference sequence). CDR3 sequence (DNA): TGTGCCAGTAATCGAGGGGGGGCCATCCAAGAGACCCAGTACTTC. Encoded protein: CASNRGGAIQETQYF.

The CDR3 DNA is TGCGCCAGCAGCCAAGCCGCGGGGGGCGGCGAGCAGTACTTC. The encoded protein is CASSQAAGGGEQYF. The V gene is TRBV4-1, the J gene TRBJ2-7, with 8 bases aligning to TRBD2. CDR1 is MGHRA, CDR2 YSYEKL, per germline. This CDR3 is 14 amino acids long. The V segment lost 1 base and the J segment 6 bases; nucleotides outside the gene matches: 5.

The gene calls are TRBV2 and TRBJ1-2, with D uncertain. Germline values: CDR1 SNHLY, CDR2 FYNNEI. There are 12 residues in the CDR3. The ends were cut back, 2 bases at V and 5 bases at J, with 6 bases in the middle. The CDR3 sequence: CASSETAYGYTF. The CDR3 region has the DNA TGTGCCAGCAGTGAAACTGCGTATGGCTACACCTTC.

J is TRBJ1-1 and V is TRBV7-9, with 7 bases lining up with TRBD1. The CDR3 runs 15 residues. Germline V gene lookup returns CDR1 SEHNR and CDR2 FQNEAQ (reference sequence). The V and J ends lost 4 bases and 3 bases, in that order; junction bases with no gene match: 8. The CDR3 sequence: CASSYPTGRDTEAFF. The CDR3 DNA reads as TGTGCCAGCAGCTACCCGACAGGGAGAGACACTGAAGCTTTCTTT.

CDR3 sequence reads: CATTRGTGTYEQYF. The CDR3 bases are TGTGCCACCACCCGGGGGACCGGGACCTACGAGCAGTACTTC. The V call is TRBV19, the J call TRBJ2-7; a possible D gene is TRBD2 (6 bases). Germline assignment: CDR1 LNHDA and CDR2 SQIVND (reference sequence). Between the trimmed V and J ends, which lost 10 bases and 2 bases, there was a span of 18 bases. The CDR3 has 14 residues.

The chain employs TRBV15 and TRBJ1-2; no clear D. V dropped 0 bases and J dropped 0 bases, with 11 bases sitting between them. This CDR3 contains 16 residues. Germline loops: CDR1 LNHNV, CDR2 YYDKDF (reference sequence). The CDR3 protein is CATSRDRRGTNYGYTF. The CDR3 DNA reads TGTGCCACCAGCAGAGACCGCCGCGGCACTAACTATGGCTACACCTTC.